This T cell receptor (beta chain) appears in the sequencing data of a study of human T cells and chemical hapten exposure. Time point: patch test 1, 2 weeks after DPC sensitization. Treatment noted: therapeutic diphenylcyclopropenone sensitization with weekly scalp DPC. Each CDR3 protein gets one entry after TCRdb re-called the RACE reads with MiXCR. Of 95,000 to 150,000 distinct CDR3 sequences listed, roughly an eighth are singletons. Sequenced here: whole blood, sampled in connection with sensitization to the hapten diphenylcyclopropenone (DPC). The receptor's source is a man between 18 and 29 years old with alopecia areata. Some clones in this sample may be carry-over from other donors' samples.

CDR3 sequence (DNA): TGTGCCAGTGCGGCCAGGGGCGGGGTCTCCTACAATGAGCAGTTCTTC. This gives the protein CASAARGGVSYNEQFF. The chain links TRBV4-2 to TRBJ2-1; D may correspond to TRBD1 or TRBD2 (6 bases each). Germline lookup yields CDR1 LGHNA and CDR2 YNFKEQ. Trimming took 9 bases from V and 0 from J, leaving 18 bases between them. CDR3 length: 16 amino acids.